This TCR beta chain was obtained from a study of ipilimumab plus nivolumab after autologous stem cell transplantation. As for the study in general: Typical patient got roughly 5 ipilimumab doses and about eight nivolumab doses (median). Both relapsed and primary refractory DLBCL were included. Overall study findings and caveats: TCR repertoire, Treg phenotype and gut microbiota reportedly support more study of this approach.

This clone appeared a single time. Its target is not known. Sequencing was performed with immunoSEQ multiplex PCR; in TCRdb, only in-frame clones are kept and a portion is missing. The sample holds approximately 10,000 clones; nearly 80% are singletons and the top ten take about 8%. There are 14 residues in the CDR3. Trimming removed 6 bases at V and 12 bases at J, with 20 bases between. The germline CDR1 and CDR2 sequences are MNHEY and SVGAGI. The chain employs TRBV6-5 and TRBJ1-4; D unresolved. This TCR came from a male donor with diffuse large B-cell lymphoma. Sequenced material: PBMCs, taken in a trial of ipilimumab plus nivolumab as post-transplant consolidation. In DNA, the CDR3 is TGTGCCAGCAGAATAACCGCGGAGGTTCAGGAACTGTTTTTT. It specifies CASRITAEVQELFF.